This T cell receptor (beta chain) was recorded in a study of glioma-infiltrating T cells after dendritic cell vaccination. The PCR used 60 V beta and 13 J beta primers. Here immunoSEQ multiplex PCR was the method, and the copy in TCRdb shows in-frame clones only, minus some. The sample includes tens of thousands of clones, just under 85% of them seen just once. CDR3 length equals 13 residues. Germline assignment: CDR1 MDHEN and CDR2 SYDVKM. Trimming shortened V by 3 bases and J by 2 bases, and 7 bases separated the two germline ends. The material was blood, obtained before dendritic cell vaccination. The chain uses TRBV28 and TRBJ1-1; no firm D call. This TCR was sampled from a human donor with glioblastoma. The chain's CDR3 is CASSLVQNTEAFF. The CDR3 nucleotides read TGTGCCAGCAGTTTGGTACAAAACACTGAAGCTTTCTTT. Filled out from reference TRBV28 and TRBJ1-1, the complete variable domain reads DVKVTQSSRYLVKRTGEKVFLECVQDMDHENMFWYRQDPGLGLRLIYFSYDVKMKEKGDIPEGYSVSREKKERFSLILESASTNQTSMYLCASSLVQNTEAFFGQGTRLTVV.